The 12 T cell receptor beta chains given below trace back to one sample, sequenced in a study of blood T cells in healthy people across ages. Then a second PCR, running roughly 7 to 11 cycles, was carried out with a sample-barcoded 5' primer and a J-beta primer mix. TCRdb redid the calling of the 5' RACE reads with MiXCR, one entry per CDR3 protein. Seen here are about 1 million distinct CDR3 sequences, around 45% observed once, and the top ten hold under 20%. The sequencing input was blood. The receptors come from a woman in her sixties in good health.

The V and J genes are TRBV12-3 or TRBV12-4 and TRBJ2-1, with 8 bases lining up with TRBD2. With V trimmed by 6 bases and J by 2 bases, 9 bases remained unmatched. This CDR3 region has 16 residues. The DNA for the CDR3 is TGTGCCAGCAGCACCCTGCGACTAGCGCCCTACAATGAGCAGTTCTTC. This sequence encodes CASSTLRLAPYNEQFF.

This chain connects TRBV11-2 to TRBJ2-5; TRBD1 matches at 11 bases. The V segment lost 1 base and the J segment 5 bases; nucleotides outside the gene matches: 6. CDR1 SGHAT and CDR2 FQNNGV come from the germline V gene. The CDR3 runs to 16 residues. This chain's CDR3 is CASSLAGDRGWETQYF. The CDR3 DNA sequence: TGTGCCAGCAGCTTAGCCGGGGACAGGGGGTGGGAGACCCAGTACTTC.

This clonotype was seen a few times. The gene calls are TRBV27 and TRBJ2-1, with D perhaps being TRBD1 or TRBD2 (5 bases each). V was clipped by 3 bases and J by 4 bases, with 16 bases between them. CDR1 MNHEY and CDR2 SMNVEV come from the germline V gene (reference sequence). The CDR3 sequence is 16 residues long. The CDR3 DNA follows: TGTGCCAGCAGTTTTACGAGGGGCTCGATTTACAATGAGCAGTTCTTC. Its translation: CASSFTRGSIYNEQFF.

The chain couples TRBV7-9 to TRBJ1-5, with D possibly matching TRBD1 (6 bases). The V gene lost 1 base and the J gene lost 10 bases, with 14 bases spanning the gap. This CDR3 has 14 residues. CDR1 is SEHNR, CDR2 FQNEAQ, per germline (reference sequence). The CDR3 DNA is TGTGCCAGCAGCTTAGAGGGGGGGGGATACCCCCAGCATTTT. Its translation is CASSLEGGGYPQHF.

There are a few counts of this clonotype. V gene TRBV10-3 combines with J gene TRBJ2-1; 8 bases line up with TRBD2. Judging by the DNA end, TRBJ2-7 fits better; the J call may be wrong. The CDR3 is 15 amino acids. CDR1 is ENHRY, CDR2 SYGVKD, per germline. CDR3 residues: CAISESQREYNEQYF. CDR3 DNA sequence: TGTGCCATCAGTGAGTCGCAGCGGGAGTACAATGAGCAGTACTTC.

The CDR3 region has the DNA TGTGCCAGTAAGGACCGACTCGTGAGTCAGCCCCAGCATTTT. It yields the protein CASKDRLVSQPQHF. This chain connects TRBV6-2 or TRBV6-3 to TRBJ1-5; D call uncertain. Germline CDR1 MNHEY, CDR2 SVGEGT. The CDR3 is made up of 14 amino acids. V was trimmed by 9 bases and J by 6 bases, leaving 18 bases between them.

J is TRBJ2-7 and V is TRBV27, with 10 nucleotides matching TRBD2. The J call may be faulty, since TRBJ2-5 better matches the DNA end. This CDR3 has 16 residues. Germline assignment: CDR1 MNHEY and CDR2 SMNVEV (reference sequence). Here the CDR3 reads CASRGLAGVGGETQYF. The CDR3 DNA reads TGTGCCAGCAGGGGGCTAGCGGGAGTGGGTGGGGAGACCCAGTACTTC.

This chain joins TRBV29-1 and TRBJ2-4; 7 nucleotides match TRBD1. The length of the CDR3 is 14 residues. CDR1 is SQVTM, CDR2 ANQGSEA, per germline. V gave up 5 bases and J gave up 4 bases; unmatched junction bases: 8. DNA for the CDR3: TGCAGCGTTATATCTGGCAGGGGGAAAAACATTCAGTACTTC. It encodes CSVISGRGKNIQYF.

The chain carries TRBV10-2 and TRBJ1-2; D call uncertain. This CDR3 has 14 amino acids. V was shortened by 8 bases and J by 8 bases, with 21 bases between the two germline ends. Germline CDR1 reads WSHSY; CDR2 reads SAAADI. The CDR3, as DNA: TGCGCCAGCTCTGCAGAAGGAGTCGGTCGAGGCTACACCTTC. Encoded protein: CASSAEGVGRGYTF.

This clonotype was recorded at least ten times. The rearrangement joins TRBV6-5 to TRBJ2-5; TRBD1 or TRBD2 may be the D gene (5 bases each). The CDR3 extends over 15 amino acids. Germline V gene lookup returns CDR1 MNHEY and CDR2 SVGAGI. Trimming shortened V by 4 bases and J by 0 bases, and 12 bases separated the two germline ends. CDR3 sequence reads: CASSFGTENQETQYF. CDR3 nucleotides: TGTGCCAGCAGTTTCGGGACGGAGAACCAAGAGACCCAGTACTTC.

With regard to this clonotype: Relative to the germline gene, one junction end is altered; a read error may explain this. V and J are TRBV7-2 and TRBJ2-1, with D perhaps being TRBD1 or TRBD2 (5 bases each). Germline lookup yields CDR1 SGHTA and CDR2 FQGNSA. This CDR3 has 13 residues. CDR3 in amino acids: CANSLGTSNEQFF. The CDR3 region has the DNA TGTGCCAACAGCTTAGGGACGTCCAATGAGCAGTTCTTC.

This rearrangement joins TRBV5-1 to TRBJ1-5; D gene unclear. Germline CDR1 reads SGHRS; CDR2 reads YFSETQ. The CDR3 sequence is 15 residues long. V was trimmed by 0 bases and J by 6 bases, leaving 13 bases between them. This CDR3 reads CASSLDTDRGQPQHF. CDR3 nucleotides: TGCGCCAGCAGCTTGGACACGGACCGAGGTCAGCCCCAGCATTTT.